The sequence of this T cell receptor (beta chain) was determined in a study of blood T cells in healthy people across ages. Per the germline V gene, CDR1 is SGHTA and CDR2 is FQGNSA. The CDR3 is 14 residues long. The V gene lost 2 bases and the J gene lost 3 bases, with 11 bases spanning the gap. Each donor was a healthy Caucasian individual from Russia, aged roughly 6 to 100. The second PCR ran roughly 7 to 12 cycles with a sample-barcoded 5' primer and J-beta primers. Each cDNA molecule received a tag from a template-switch adaptor that had 12 random nucleotides. CDR3-containing paired-end reads numbering at least 2.5 million came from each sample. TCRdb processed the 5' RACE reads anew with MiXCR; each CDR3 protein has one entry. The sample lists more than 1 million distinct CDR3 sequences, under 55% seen once, with approximately 20% in the top ten. This clonotype was seen a handful of times.

The rearrangement uses TRBV7-2 and TRBJ2-7, with D uncertain. The sequenced material came from blood. This clonotype originated in a woman aged 60 to 75 in good health. For the CDR3, the DNA is TGTGCCAGCAGCTTAAAGGGAAGGGTCTACGAGCAGTACTTC. Its translation: CASSLKGRVYEQYF.